The rows below give T cell receptor beta chains drawn from one sample of a study of cytomegalovirus exposure and HLA in healthy donors. Some clones are missing from TCRdb's copy, which holds only in-frame ones; the method was immunoSEQ multiplex PCR. The table lists 120,000 or so clones, roughly four fifths of them singletons. Sequencing was done on a sample of PBMCs. The receptor set was obtained from a woman aged 30 to 39 in good health and CMV-seronegative. Each CDR3 is given with its conserved first and last residue. The D gene is left open where the match is weak. Clone size, where shown, is once, few, many, or a class for clones that have expanded.

clone size,D gene,V gene,J gene,CDR3 DNA,CDR3 protein
.,TRBD2,TRBV9,TRBJ2-5,TGTGCCAGCAGCGTAGGGACTAGCGGGACTGGGGAAGAGACCCAGTACTTC,CASSVGTSGTGEETQYF
few,.,TRBV5-1,TRBJ1-2,TGCGCCAGCAGCCTTCGAGGGGGGGACCAGGGGACCGGCTACACCTTC,CASSLRGGDQGTGYTF
.,.,TRBV5-1,TRBJ1-5,TGCGCCAGCAGCTTTTCTTTGAATCAGCCCCAGCATTTT,CASSFSLNQPQHF
.,TRBD1,TRBV7-9,TRBJ1-2,TGTGCCAGCAGGAAGACAGGGACGGATGGCTACACCTTC,CASRKTGTDGYTF
.,TRBD1,TRBV5-1,TRBJ1-1,TGCGCCAGCAGCTTGGTACCAGGGGGGACTGAAGCTTTCTTT,CASSLVPGGTEAFF
.,.,TRBV30,TRBJ2-1,TGTGCCGGAGAGGGCGGGGGCCTTGAGCAGTTCTTC,CAGEGGGLEQFF
.,.,TRBV29-1,TRBJ1-5,TGCAGCGTTACCTACAGGGGCAATCAGCCCCAGCATTTT,CSVTYRGNQPQHF
.,TRBD1,TRBV7-2,TRBJ1-2,TGTGCCAGCAGCTCCCGACAGGGCTATGGCTACACCTTC,CASSSRQGYGYTF
.,TRBD1,TRBV7-9,TRBJ1-4,TGTGCCAGCAGCACCGACAGGGCCCTGATTAATGAAAAACTGTTTTTT,CASSTDRALINEKLFF
.,.,TRBV10-2,TRBJ1-2,TGCGCCAGCAGTGAGATTCAGGGTGGCTATGGCTACACCTTC,CASSEIQGGYGYTF
once,TRBD2,TRBV5-4,TRBJ2-7,TGTGCCAGCAGCTCGGGACTAGCGGAGATCTCCTACGAGCAGTACTTC,CASSSGLAEISYEQYF
once,.,TRBV30,TRBJ2-2,TGTGCCTGGACCAAGACAGGCTTCACCGGGGAGCTGTTTTTT,CAWTKTGFTGELFF
.,TRBD1,TRBV25-1,TRBJ2-2,TGTGCCAGCAGTGAATCCCCCGGACAGGGGTGGGGCACCGGGGAGCTGTTTTTT,CASSESPGQGWGTGELFF
.,TRBD2,TRBV6-6,TRBJ2-1,TGTGCCAGCAGTCCAAGCGGGAGGGCCACGAATGAGCAGTTCTTC,CASSPSGRATNEQFF
.,.,TRBV7-9,TRBJ1-1,TGTGCCAGCAGCCCCCGTATCGGACCGGGAACTGAAGCTTTCTTT,CASSPRIGPGTEAFF
.,TRBD2,TRBV6-5,TRBJ2-2,TGTGCCAGCAGTTACGCCTGGGAGGGGAAAACCGGGGAGCTGTTTTTT,CASSYAWEGKTGELFF
.,TRBD1,TRBV30,TRBJ2-2,TGTGCCTGTTCGGACAGGAGCACCGGGGAGCTGTTTTTT,CACSDRSTGELFF
.,.,TRBV29-1,TRBJ1-1,TGCAGCGTCCCTCTTTGGAACACTGAAGCTTTCTTT,CSVPLWNTEAFF
.,TRBD1,TRBV10-3,TRBJ1-1,TGTGCCATCAGAACAGGGGGCTCTGAAGCTTTCTTT,CAIRTGGSEAFF
.,TRBD2,TRBV15,TRBJ2-5,TGTGCCACCAGCGCTCGTAGCGGGGGTGAGACCCAGTACTTC,CATSARSGGETQYF
.,.,TRBV30,TRBJ2-6,TGTGCCTGGACCAAAGGGGTAACTGGGGCCAACGTCCTGACTTTC,CAWTKGVTGANVLTF
.,TRBD1,TRBV9,TRBJ1-3,TGTGCCAGCAGCGTAGTCGATACAGGGGACGGTGGAAACACCATATATTTT,CASSVVDTGDGGNTIYF
.,.,TRBV5-4,TRBJ2-3,TGTGCCAGCAGCTTGGGTCAGAAAGATACGCAGTATTTT,CASSLGQKDTQYF
.,.,TRBV29-1,TRBJ2-1,TGCAGCGTTGAAGATGGGCGGGCCGGCTCCTACAATGAGCAGTTCTTC,CSVEDGRAGSYNEQFF
once,.,TRBV5-4,TRBJ2-2,TGTGCCAGCAGCTTGGACAGTTCGAACACCGGGGAGCTGTTTTTT,CASSLDSSNTGELFF
.,TRBD2,TRBV4-2,TRBJ2-1,TGTGCCAGCAGCAACTTCGGACTAGCGGGGTACAATGAGCAGTTCTTC,CASSNFGLAGYNEQFF
.,.,TRBV5-1,TRBJ1-5,TGCGCCAGCAGCCACGACAGTAATCAGCCCCAGCATTTT,CASSHDSNQPQHF
.,TRBD2,TRBV18,TRBJ2-3,TGTGCCAGCTCACCACTCGTCGCTAGCGGGAGGTCCGCCCCTAGCACAGATACGCAGTATTTT,CASSPLVASGRSAPSTDTQYF